This entry features one T cell receptor (beta chain) sequence. The antigen this receptor binds is unknown. There are no base qualities to consult, and no much larger clone falls within one base. Sequencing took place on an Illumina NovaSeq 6000. Using 5'RACE with constant-segment primers, TCRalpha and TCRbeta cDNA libraries were constructed, with sample barcodes and unique molecular identifiers added in the process. Trizol reagent was used to extract RNA from every sample. Libraries were amplified in two PCR steps, with a second sample barcode and Illumina TruSeq adapters added in the second step. Sequencing of the libraries was done on an Illumina NovaSeq, producing 2 x 150 bp paired-end reads. The paper's processing steps were these. The reads were demultiplexed and collapsed into UMI-guided consensus sequences using migec v1.2.7. With mixcr v2.1.11, UMI consensuses were aligned to TRA and TRB V and J templates and assembled into clonotypes. A clonotype was counted as expanded or contracted only if both edgeR and NoisET called the change significant, with noise models trained on biological replicates. For edgeR calls, a false discovery rate-adjusted p below 0.01 and a log2 fold-change threshold of 1 were applied. As an exploratory analysis of dynamics, max-normalized trajectories of the 1000 most abundant clonotypes were examined with PCA combined with hierarchical clustering. Each responding clone was given a CD4 or CD8 phenotype based on the CD4+ and CD8+ repertoires, which had been sequenced separately. TCRdb reworked the public reads: Q25 trimming with fastp, MiXCR clone assembly, productive beta chains retained. Duplicate CDR3 protein sequences are folded into a single record with the most common DNA and genes. TCRdb, rather than the study authors, made the V and J calls. Counted in this sample were hundreds of thousands of distinct CDR3 sequences; over 15% of them appeared once. 22% of the sample is held by the ten biggest clonotypes.

Inclusive of the bounding cysteine and valine, the CDR3 is 12 residues long. Only the CDR3 DNA stays, 36 bases, in frame from base 1. CDR1 and CDR2, per the germline V gene, are MDHEN and SYDVKM. Trimming costs V 7 bases and J 3 bases, and their ends lie 10 bases apart. This sample is part of a study of T-cell memory formation after mild COVID-19 (dated by TCRdb to 2020 to 2023). Turning to the overall study: TCR sequence clusters from the two donors were found to be largely donor specific. T-cell clones expanding and contracting after mild COVID-19 in a couple of donors were tracked by longitudinal TCRalpha and TCRbeta repertoire sequencing. Two young, previously healthy adult volunteers made up the cohort, one male and one female. Beyond this particular receptor, the publication reports: Clones that contracted from day 15 to 85 showed balanced CD4/CD8 phenotypes, whereas a second wave of clones that expanded from day 15 to 37 leaned towards CD4+. Contracting CD4+ clones turned up mainly in the CM and EM memory subsets, whereas EMRA was where CD8+ clones were enriched. The study included only two mild cases, and larger cohorts that include severe cases with pre-infection samples were judged to be necessary. The detection of some responding clones in pre-infection memory suggests that pre-existing cross-reactive memory T cells joined the SARS-CoV-2 response. SARS-CoV-2 specificity of the second-wave clones peaking on day 37 was not confirmed.

Ficoll-Paque density gradient centrifugation was used to isolate PBMCs. Sequencing input: PBMCs or a T cell subset sorted from them (not recorded which). The V and J segments used are TRBV28 and TRBJ2-7, with no D gene named confidently. This clonotype was obtained from a man younger than 30 who had mild COVID-19 (a few samples of this study predate the infection). The sample titles of this study are shuffled in the database, so cell type and time point are left out; the donor was told from shared clones. The nucleotides read TGTGCCAGCACGGATGGGGTCTACGAGCAGTACGTC. Translated, it reads CASTDGVYEQYV.